This note documents a single T cell receptor (beta chain) sequence. Its antigen is currently unknown. V lost 2 bases to trimming and J lost 2 bases; unmatched junction nucleotides: 12. Germline V lookup: CDR1 SGHRS, CDR2 YFSETQ. The CDR3 is 17 residues long. The sample comes from a study of cytomegalovirus exposure and HLA in healthy donors. General study findings and limits: Being productive about 87% or about 30% of the time was typical of most TCR beta V segments in an earlier analysis.

Primers for the PCR totalled 60 Vbeta and 13 Jbeta. Assay: immunoSEQ multiplex PCR; the TCRdb copy retains only in-frame clones and omits some. The sample contains 90,000 to 130,000 clones, about 80% of which appear only once. Material: PBMCs. This TCR was sampled from a woman aged 18-29 years in good health and CMV-seropositive. The chain combines TRBV5-1 with TRBJ2-7, with 8 bases matching TRBD2. The CDR3 loop is CASSFSRDTSGAYEQYF. The CDR3 DNA reads TGCGCCAGCAGCTTTAGCAGGGATACTAGCGGAGCCTACGAGCAGTACTTC.